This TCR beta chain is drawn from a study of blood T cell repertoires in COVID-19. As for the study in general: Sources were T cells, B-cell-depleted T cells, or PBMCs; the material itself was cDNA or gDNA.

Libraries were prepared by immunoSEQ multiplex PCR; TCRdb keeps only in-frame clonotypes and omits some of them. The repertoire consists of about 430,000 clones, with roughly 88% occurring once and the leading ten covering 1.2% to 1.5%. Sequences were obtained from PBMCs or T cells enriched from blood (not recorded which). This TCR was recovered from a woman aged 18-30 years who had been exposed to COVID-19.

CDR3 sequence reads: CASSQEKAWSYGYTF. The CDR3 DNA is TGTGCCAGCAGCCAAGAAAAGGCTTGGAGCTATGGCTACACCTTC. The chain joins TRBV3-1 (or the pseudogene TRBV3-2) to TRBJ1-2; D gene uncertain. Trimming left V 0 bases short and J 4 bases short, with 12 bases between. Germline V gives CDR1 LGHDT, CDR2 YNNKEL (reference sequence). There are 15 residues in the CDR3.